This TCR beta chain was profiled in a study of T cells in localized non-small cell lung cancer. The protocol was immunoSEQ multiplex PCR, while the TCRdb copy is restricted to in-frame clones and leaves out a portion. Among roughly 70,000 clones listed, about 86% were seen once. Broader study findings: Turning up in adjacent lung were a median roughly 62 of the top 100 tumor clones.

Germline lookup yields CDR1 SGHRS and CDR2 YFSETQ. The CDR3 is made up of 14 amino acids. V was cut by 0 bases and J by 4 bases, with 7 bases left in between. As regards this clone: Its matching antigen is unknown.

The sample consisted of peripheral blood, taken before any cancer treatment. The chain combines TRBV5-1 with TRBJ2-2; D is undetermined. The sequence was obtained from a male donor older than 55 with stage III squamous cell lung carcinoma. CDR3 amino acids: CASSLGQRTGELFF. The CDR3 bases are TGCGCCAGCAGCTTGGGACAACGCACCGGGGAGCTGTTTTTT.